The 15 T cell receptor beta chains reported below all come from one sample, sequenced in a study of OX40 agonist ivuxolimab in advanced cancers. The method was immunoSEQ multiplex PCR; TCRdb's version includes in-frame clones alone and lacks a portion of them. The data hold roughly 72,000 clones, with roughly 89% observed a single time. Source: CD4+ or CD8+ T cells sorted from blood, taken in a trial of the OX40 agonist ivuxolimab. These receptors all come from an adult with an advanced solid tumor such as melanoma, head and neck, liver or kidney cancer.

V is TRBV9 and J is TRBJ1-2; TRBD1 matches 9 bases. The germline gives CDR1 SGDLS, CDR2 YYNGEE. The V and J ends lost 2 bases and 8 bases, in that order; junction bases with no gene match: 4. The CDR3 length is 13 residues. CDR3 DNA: TGTGCCAGCAGCGTGGGACAGGGTTACGGCTACACCTTC. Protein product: CASSVGQGYGYTF.

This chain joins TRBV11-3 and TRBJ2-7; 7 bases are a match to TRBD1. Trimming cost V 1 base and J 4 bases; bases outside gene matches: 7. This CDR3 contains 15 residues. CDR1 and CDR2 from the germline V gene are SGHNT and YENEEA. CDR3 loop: CASSLVRQGIYEQYF. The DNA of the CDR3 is TGTGCCAGCAGCTTAGTTCGACAGGGAATATACGAGCAGTACTTC.

The CDR3 DNA sequence: TGCAGCGCCAGGGGCAGGACCTACAATGAGCAGTTCTTC. This gives the protein CSARGRTYNEQFF. This chain links TRBV29-1 with TRBJ2-1; a weak D match, TRBD1 (6 bases). The CDR3 runs 13 residues. CDR1 is SQVTM, CDR2 ANQGSEA, per germline. The V end was cut by 7 bases, the J end by 2 bases, with 12 bases between.

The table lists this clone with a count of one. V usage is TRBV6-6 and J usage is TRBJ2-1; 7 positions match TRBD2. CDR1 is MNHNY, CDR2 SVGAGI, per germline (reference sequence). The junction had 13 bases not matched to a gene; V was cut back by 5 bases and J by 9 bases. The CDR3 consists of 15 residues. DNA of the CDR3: TGTGCCAGCAGTCCCTCCCGGGGAGGGGCTGGTGAGCAGTTCTTC. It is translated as CASSPSRGGAGEQFF.

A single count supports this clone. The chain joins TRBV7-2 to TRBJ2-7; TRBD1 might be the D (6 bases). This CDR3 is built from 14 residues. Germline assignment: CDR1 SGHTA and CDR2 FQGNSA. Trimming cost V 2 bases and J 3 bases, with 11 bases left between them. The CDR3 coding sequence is TGTGCCAGCAGCTTACAACAGGGTTTCTACGAGCAGTACTTC. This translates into CASSLQQGFYEQYF. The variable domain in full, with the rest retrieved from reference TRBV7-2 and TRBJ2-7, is GAGVSQSPSNKVTEKGKDVELRCDPISGHTALYWYRQSLGQGLEFLIYFQGNSAPDKSGLPSDRFSAERTGGSVSTLTIQRTQQEDSAVYLCASSLQQGFYEQYFGPGTRLTVT.

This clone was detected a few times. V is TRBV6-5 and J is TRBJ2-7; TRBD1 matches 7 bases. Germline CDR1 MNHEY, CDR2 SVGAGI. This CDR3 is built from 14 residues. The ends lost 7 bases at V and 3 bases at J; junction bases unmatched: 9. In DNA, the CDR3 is TGTGCCAGCAAACGACAGGGTACCATCTACGAGCAGTACTTC. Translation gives CASKRQGTIYEQYF.

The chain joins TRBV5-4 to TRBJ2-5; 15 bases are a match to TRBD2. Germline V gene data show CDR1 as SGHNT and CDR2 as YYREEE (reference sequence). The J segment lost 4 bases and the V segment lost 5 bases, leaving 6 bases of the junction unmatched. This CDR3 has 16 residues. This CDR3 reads CASSRTSGGGLETQYF. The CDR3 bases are TGTGCCAGCAGTCGGACTAGCGGGGGGGGGTTAGAGACCCAGTACTTC.

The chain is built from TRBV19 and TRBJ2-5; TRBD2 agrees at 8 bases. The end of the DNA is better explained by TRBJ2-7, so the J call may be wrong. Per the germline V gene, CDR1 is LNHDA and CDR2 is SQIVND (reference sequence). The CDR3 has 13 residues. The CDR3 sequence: CASRTSGSYEQYF. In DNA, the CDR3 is TGTGCCAGTAGAACTAGCGGATCCTACGAGCAGTACTTC.

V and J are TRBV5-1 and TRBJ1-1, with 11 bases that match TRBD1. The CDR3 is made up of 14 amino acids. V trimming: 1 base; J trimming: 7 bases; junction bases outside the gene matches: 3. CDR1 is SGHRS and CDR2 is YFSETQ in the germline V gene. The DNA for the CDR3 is TGCGCCAGCAGCTTGCAGGACAGGGGGCGTGAAGCTTTCTTT. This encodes CASSLQDRGREAFF.

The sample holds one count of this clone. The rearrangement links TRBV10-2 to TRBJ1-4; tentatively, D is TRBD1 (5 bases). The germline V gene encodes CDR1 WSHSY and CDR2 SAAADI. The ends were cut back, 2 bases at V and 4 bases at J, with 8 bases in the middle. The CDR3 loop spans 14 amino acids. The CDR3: CASSEGQRNEKLFF. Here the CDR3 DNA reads TGCGCCAGCAGTGAGGGACAACGTAATGAAAAACTGTTTTTT.

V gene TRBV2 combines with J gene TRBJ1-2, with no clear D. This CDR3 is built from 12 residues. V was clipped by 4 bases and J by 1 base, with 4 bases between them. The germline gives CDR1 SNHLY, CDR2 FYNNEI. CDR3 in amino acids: CASSVSNYGYTF. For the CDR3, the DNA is TGTGCCAGCAGTGTTAGTAACTATGGCTACACCTTC.

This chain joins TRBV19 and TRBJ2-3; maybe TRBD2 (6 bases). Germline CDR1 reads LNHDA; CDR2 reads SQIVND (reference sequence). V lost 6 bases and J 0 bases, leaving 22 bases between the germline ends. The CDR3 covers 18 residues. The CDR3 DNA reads TGTGCCAGTAGCCAAACCCTCGGGCGGGGAGGAAGCACAGATACGCAGTATTTT. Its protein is CASSQTLGRGGSTDTQYF.

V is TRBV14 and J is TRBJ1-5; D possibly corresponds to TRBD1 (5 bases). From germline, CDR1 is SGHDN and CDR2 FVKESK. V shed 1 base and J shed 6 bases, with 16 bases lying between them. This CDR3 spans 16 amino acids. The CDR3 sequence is CASSQGSTFGAQPQHF. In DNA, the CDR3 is TGTGCCAGCAGCCAAGGGAGCACCTTTGGGGCTCAGCCCCAGCATTTT.

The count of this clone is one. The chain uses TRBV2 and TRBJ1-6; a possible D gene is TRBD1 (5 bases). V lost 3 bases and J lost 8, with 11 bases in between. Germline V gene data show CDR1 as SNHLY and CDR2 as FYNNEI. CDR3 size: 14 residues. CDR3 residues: CASSDGQGYSPLHF. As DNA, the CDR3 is TGTGCCAGCAGTGACGGGCAGGGATATTCACCCCTCCACTTT. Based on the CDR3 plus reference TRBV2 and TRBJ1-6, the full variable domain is EPEVTQTPSHQVTQMGQEVILRCVPISNHLYFYWYRQILGQKVEFLVSFYNNEISEKSEIFDDQFSVERPDGSNFTLKIRSTKLEDSAMYFCASSDGQGYSPLHFGNGTRLTVT.

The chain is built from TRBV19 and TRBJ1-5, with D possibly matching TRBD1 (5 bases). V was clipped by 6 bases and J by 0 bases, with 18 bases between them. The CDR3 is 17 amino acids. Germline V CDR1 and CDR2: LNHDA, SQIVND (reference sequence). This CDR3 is CASSPRRGGYSNQPQHF. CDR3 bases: TGTGCCAGTAGCCCGCGTAGGGGAGGATATAGCAATCAGCCCCAGCATTTT. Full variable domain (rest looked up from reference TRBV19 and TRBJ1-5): DGGITQSPKYLFRKEGQNVTLSCEQNLNHDAMYWYRQDPGQGLRLIYYSQIVNDFQKGDIAEGYSVSREKKESFPLTVTSAQKNPTAFYLCASSPRRGGYSNQPQHFGDGTRLSIL.